What follows are 23 T cell receptor beta chains derived from one specimen sequenced in a study of cytomegalovirus exposure and HLA in healthy donors. The method was immunoSEQ multiplex PCR; TCRdb's version includes in-frame clones alone and lacks a portion of them. The table includes roughly 79,000 clones, about 92% detected once. Specimen: PBMCs. These receptor sequences come from a man aged 18-30 years in good health and CMV-seronegative.

This rearrangement joins TRBV7-8 to TRBJ1-3; D is uncertain. The CDR3 has 16 residues. V was cut by 2 bases and J by 3 bases, with 14 bases left in between. CDR1 and CDR2 from the germline V gene are SGHVS and FQNEAQ. CDR3: CASSLLRAGFGNTIYF. CDR3 sequence (DNA): TGTGCCAGCAGCTTATTGCGAGCCGGGTTTGGAAACACCATATATTTT.

The chain uses TRBV5-6 and TRBJ2-2, with 8 bases fitting TRBD2. Germline V lookup: CDR1 SGHDT, CDR2 YYEEEE. V was pared by 2 bases and J by 0 bases, with 6 bases of the junction left unmatched. The CDR3 spans 17 residues. The CDR3 DNA is TGTGCCAGCAGCTTTAGCGGGGCGCGTTCGAACACCGGGGAGCTGTTTTTT. Translation: CASSFSGARSNTGELFF. Looking up the rest from reference TRBV5-6 and TRBJ2-2 gives the full variable domain: DAGVTQSPTHLIKTRGQQVTLRCSPKSGHDTVSWYQQALGQGPQFIFQYYEEEERQRGNFPDRFSGHQFPNYSSELNVNALLLGDSALYLCASSFSGARSNTGELFFGEGSRLTVL.

J is TRBJ2-7 and V is TRBV9, with D possibly TRBD2 on 6 matching bases. Trimming took 4 bases from V and 1 from J, leaving 12 bases between them. The length of the CDR3 is 14 residues. Germline values: CDR1 SGDLS, CDR2 YYNGEE. CDR3 sequence (DNA): TGTGCCAGCAGCAAAGGGGACTCTTCCTACGAGCAGTACTTC. The encoded protein is CASSKGDSSYEQYF.

This sequence joins TRBV5-6 and TRBJ2-7; the match to TRBD2 covers 11 bases. Per germline, CDR1 SGHDT and CDR2 YYEEEE. V lost 3 bases and J lost 4; bases outside the gene matches: 3. CDR3 size: 14 residues. The CDR3: CASSSSGGSYEQYF. The CDR3 DNA reads TGTGCCAGCAGCTCTAGCGGGGGGTCTTACGAGCAGTACTTC.

V gene TRBV4-1 combines with J gene TRBJ2-2, with 10 bases identical to TRBD2. The V segment lost 1 base and the J segment 9 bases; nucleotides outside the gene matches: 14. This CDR3 has 18 residues. Germline loops: CDR1 MGHRA, CDR2 YSYEKL. The CDR3 coding sequence is TGCGCCAGCAGCCAAGGGGGTTGGCTAGCGGGAGCCTCGAGGGAGCTGTTTTTT. Protein product: CASSQGGWLAGASRELFF.

The chain has TRBV7-9 and TRBJ1-1; D possibly corresponds to TRBD1 (5 bases). V dropped 4 bases and J dropped 2 bases, with 17 bases sitting between them. The CDR3 is 16 residues long. Germline CDR1 is SEHNR and CDR2 is FQNEAQ (reference sequence). The CDR3 spells CASSSFSKTENTEAFF. CDR3 sequence (DNA): TGTGCCAGCAGCTCCTTCAGTAAGACAGAAAACACTGAAGCTTTCTTT. The whole variable domain, remainder taken from reference TRBV7-9 and TRBJ1-1, is DTGVSQNPRHKITKRGQNVTFRCDPISEHNRLYWYRQTLGQGPEFLTYFQNEAQLEKSRLLSDRFSAERPKGSFSTLEIQRTEQGDSAMYLCASSSFSKTENTEAFFGQGTRLTVV.

The rearrangement joins TRBV30 to TRBJ2-5; D remains unclear. Germline V gene lookup returns CDR1 GTSNPN and CDR2 SVGIG (reference sequence). The CDR3 sequence is 13 residues long. Trimming pared 0 bases from V and 4 bases from J, leaving 9 bases between. The CDR3 DNA is TGTGCCTGGAGTGTGAGGTTTCTAGAGACCCAGTACTTC. Amino acids: CAWSVRFLETQYF.

The CDR3 is CAGGPPNTGELFF. CDR3 DNA: TGTGCTGGGGGCCCTCCGAACACCGGGGAGCTGTTTTTT. The rearrangement joins TRBV12-5 to TRBJ2-2; D perhaps matches TRBD1 (6 bases). The ends were cut back, 11 bases at V and 0 bases at J, with 10 bases in the middle. The CDR3 is made up of 13 amino acids. The germline gives CDR1 LGHNT, CDR2 FRNRAP.

The J gene is TRBJ2-5, the V gene TRBV27, with a possible D match to TRBD1 (5 bases). This CDR3 is built from 15 residues. V was pared by 1 base and J by 5 bases, with 14 bases between. Germline lookup yields CDR1 MNHEY and CDR2 SMNVEV (reference sequence). In DNA, the CDR3 is TGTGCCAGCAGTTTATGGGGCCCCGCGCCGGAGACCCAGTACTTC. Protein sequence: CASSLWGPAPETQYF.

V and J are TRBV9 and TRBJ1-1; TRBD1 matches 10 bases. V trimming: 0 bases; J trimming: 1 base; junction bases outside the gene matches: 3. The CDR3 has 16 residues. Germline assignment: CDR1 SGDLS and CDR2 YYNGEE. CDR3 DNA sequence: TGTGCCAGCAGCGTAGGGGACAGGGGTTGGAACACTGAAGCTTTCTTT. Translation gives CASSVGDRGWNTEAFF. Full variable domain (missing parts from reference TRBV9 and TRBJ1-1): DSGVTQTPKHLITATGQRVTLRCSPRSGDLSVYWYQQSLDQGLQFLIQYYNGEERAKGNILERFSAQQFPDLHSELNLSSLELGDSALYFCASSVGDRGWNTEAFFGQGTRLTVV.

CDR3 residues: CASSHLGPSTDTQYF. DNA for the CDR3: TGTGCCAGCAGTCATCTCGGTCCTAGCACAGATACGCAGTATTTT. This chain uses TRBV6-6 with TRBJ2-3, with D unclear. The CDR3 extends over 15 amino acids. V lost 5 bases, J lost 0 bases, and 12 bases lay in between. CDR1 and CDR2 (germline): MNHNY, SVGAGI (reference sequence).

CDR3 DNA: TGTGCCATCAGCGTACAGGGTTCCAACTACGAGCAGTACTTC. This translates into CAISVQGSNYEQYF. The V call is TRBV10-3, the J call TRBJ2-7, with D possibly being TRBD1 (6 bases). CDR1 and CDR2 (germline): ENHRY, SYGVKD. The CDR3 runs 14 residues. The V and J ends lost 6 bases and 3 bases respectively, with 15 bases between them.

This CDR3 reads CSGNTGVNTEAFF. The CDR3 DNA reads TGCAGCGGTAATACAGGGGTGAACACTGAAGCTTTCTTT. The V call is TRBV29-1, the J call TRBJ1-1, with TRBD1 matching 7 bases. This CDR3 has 13 amino acids. Germline CDR1 SQVTM, CDR2 ANQGSEA. Trimming removed 7 bases from V and 0 bases from J; junction bases left unmatched: 5.

The chain carries TRBV12-5 and TRBJ2-7; D call uncertain. CDR1 is LGHNT, CDR2 FRNRAP, per germline. The CDR3 has 10 residues. This CDR3 is CAPECYEQYF. CDR3 in DNA: TGTGCCCCCGAGTGCTACGAGCAGTACTTC. The full variable domain, its missing parts supplied by reference TRBV12-5 and TRBJ2-7, is DARVTQTPRHKVTEMGQEVTMRCQPILGHNTVFWYRQTMMQGLELLAYFRNRAPLDDSGMPKDRFSAEMPDATLATLKIQPSEPRDSAVYFCAPECYEQYFGPGTRLTVT.

The rearrangement links TRBV27 to TRBJ2-6; D is unresolved. Trimming stripped 0 bases from V and 0 bases from J, with 6 bases between. This CDR3 has 16 residues. The germline V gene has CDR1 MNHEY and CDR2 SMNVEV (reference sequence). In nucleotides, the CDR3 is TGTGCCAGCAGTTTATCCAGGAACTCTGGGGCCAACGTCCTGACTTTC. Residues: CASSLSRNSGANVLTF. The full variable domain, with the rest looked up from reference TRBV27 and TRBJ2-6, is EAQVTQNPRYLITVTGKKLTVTCSQNMNHEYMSWYRQDPGLGLRQIYYSMNVEVTDKGDVPEGYKVSRKEKRNFPLILESPSPNQTSLYFCASSLSRNSGANVLTFGAGSRLTVL.

The rearrangement joins TRBV29-1 to TRBJ2-1; D might be TRBD1 (7 bases). V lost 7 bases to trimming and J lost 2 bases, with 15 bases between them. Germline V gives CDR1 SQVTM, CDR2 ANQGSEA. The CDR3 consists of 14 residues. CDR3 in DNA: TGCAGCGCCGGCCAGGGGGGTGCCTACAATGAGCAGTTCTTC. Translation gives CSAGQGGAYNEQFF.

J is TRBJ1-1 and V is TRBV2, with TRBD1 matching 7 bases. The CDR3 contains 13 residues. The germline V gene has CDR1 SNHLY and CDR2 FYNNEI. The J segment lost 5 bases and the V segment lost 8 bases, leaving 8 bases of the junction unmatched. The CDR3 loop reads CASGGTVRTEAFF. The CDR3 DNA reads TGTGCCAGCGGGGGGACAGTTAGAACTGAAGCTTTCTTT. Full variable domain (missing parts from reference TRBV2 and TRBJ1-1): EPEVTQTPSHQVTQMGQEVILRCVPISNHLYFYWYRQILGQKVEFLVSFYNNEISEKSEIFDDQFSVERPDGSNFTLKIRSTKLEDSAMYFCASGGTVRTEAFFGQGTRLTVV.

The chain carries TRBV2 and TRBJ1-2, with 10 positions matching TRBD1. V dropped 8 bases and J dropped 5; count of bases not matched to a gene: 8. Germline V lookup: CDR1 SNHLY, CDR2 FYNNEI. The CDR3 runs 14 residues. CDR3: CASAWDRGLYGYTF. CDR3 DNA: TGTGCCAGCGCTTGGGACAGGGGTTTGTATGGCTACACCTTC.

This clone was seen a single time. The chain employs TRBV7-3 and TRBJ1-1, with D unclear. Germline CDR1 is SGHTA and CDR2 is FQGTGA. Trimming removed 3 bases at V and 2 bases at J, with 13 bases between. This CDR3 has 15 residues. The CDR3 bases are TGTGCCAGCAGCTTTACGGGAATGGGCAACACTGAAGCTTTCTTT. This gives the protein CASSFTGMGNTEAFF.

The rearrangement uses TRBV5-4 and TRBJ2-5, with 11 bases lining up with TRBD2. Losses at the gene ends were 5 bases for V and 2 bases for J; bases not matched to a gene: 5. Germline V gene sequence: CDR1 SGHNT, CDR2 YYREEE (reference sequence). The CDR3 runs 15 residues. CDR3 sequence reads: CASRTGLAEQETQYF. The CDR3 DNA sequence: TGTGCCAGCAGGACGGGACTAGCGGAACAAGAGACCCAGTACTTC.

The J gene is TRBJ1-6, the V gene TRBV19; TRBD1 aligns across 7 bases. The germline CDR1 and CDR2 sequences are LNHDA and SQIVND (reference sequence). The CDR3 runs to 12 residues. With V trimmed by 5 bases and J by 10 bases, 2 bases remained unmatched. CDR3 nucleotides: TGTGCCAGTAGTGCACAGGGGTCACCCCTCCACTTT. Its translation is CASSAQGSPLHF.

CDR3 coding DNA: TGTGCCAGCAGACAACAGGGAGATAGCAATCAGCCCCAGCATTTT. It specifies CASRQQGDSNQPQHF. The chain has TRBV2 and TRBJ1-5, with D perhaps matching TRBD1 (6 bases). Germline lookup yields CDR1 SNHLY and CDR2 FYNNEI. Trimming cost V 6 bases and J 0 bases, with 12 bases left between them. CDR3 length: 15 residues.

The genes are TRBV29-1 and TRBJ2-7, with 9 bases lining up with TRBD1. This CDR3 contains 13 residues. CDR1 and CDR2 from the germline V gene are SQVTM and ANQGSEA. V shed 7 bases and J 5 bases; nucleotides not matched to a gene: 9. CDR3 sequence: CSAFTGGINEQYF. In DNA, the CDR3 is TGCAGCGCCTTCACAGGGGGCATAAACGAGCAGTACTTC.